This is a list of T cell receptor beta chains from one sample in a study of T cell responses to AZD1222 COVID-19 vaccine. Only in-frame clones appear in the TCRdb table, and some are missing; sequencing was by immunoSEQ multiplex PCR. The data hold more than 150,000 clones, with 94% observed a single time. Sequenced here: peripheral blood, sampled 28 days after the second AZD1222 dose. Receptors were obtained from an adult who received the AZD1222 COVID-19 vaccine. The CDR3 runs from the conserved cysteine through the conserved F or W. Fields, in order: clone size, D gene, V gene, J gene, CDR3 length, CDR3 DNA, CDR3 protein. D genes are given only for firm matches. Some rows mark clone size as missing; the rest say once, few, many or name a class of expanded clone.

>NA|NA|TRBV30|TRBJ1-1|14
TGTGCCTGGAGCGCGGGGGCAGTGAACACTGAAGCTTTCTTT
CAWSAGAVNTEAFF
>NA|NA|TRBV15|TRBJ2-2|12
TGTGCCTCCAGACTTGACACCGGGGAGCTGTTTTTT
CASRLDTGELFF
>NA|TRBD2|TRBV4-3|TRBJ2-5|16
TGCGCCAGCAGCCCTGGGACTAGCGGGGGCCAAGAGACCCAGTACTTC
CASSPGTSGGQETQYF
>NA|NA|TRBV7-9|TRBJ2-1|13
TGTGCCAGCAGCTTAGGGACAGACAATGAGCAGTTCTTC
CASSLGTDNEQFF
>NA|NA|TRBV28|TRBJ1-5|15
TGTGCCAGCAGTTTTTTTCGTGGGAATAGTCAGCCCCAGCATTTT
CASSFFRGNSQPQHF
>NA|NA|TRBV12-3/TRBV12-4|TRBJ2-1|13
TGTGCCAGCAGTTTAATGCCCCTGAATGAGCAGTTCTTC
CASSLMPLNEQFF
>NA|TRBD1|TRBV18|TRBJ1-6|15
TGTGCCAGCTCATTGGGACAGGGTGACAATTCACCCCTCCACTTT
CASSLGQGDNSPLHF
>NA|NA|TRBV6-5|TRBJ1-1|14
TGTGCCAGCAAGGCCCATCAGGGAAACACTGAAGCTTTCTTT
CASKAHQGNTEAFF
>NA|NA|TRBV7-8|TRBJ1-4|18
TGTGCCAGCAGCCCCCGGGAGAACCGATTTTCAACTAATGAAAAACTGTTTTTT
CASSPRENRFSTNEKLFF
>NA|NA|TRBV4-1|TRBJ2-3|13
TGCGCCAGCAGCCAAGATCTGACGGGAGATCTGTATTTT
CASSQDLTGDLYF
>NA|TRBD2|TRBV10-3|TRBJ2-1|15
TGTGCCATCAGTGAGAAGCTTAGCGGGGGCGGTTGGCCGTTCTTC
CAISEKLSGGGWPFF
>NA|NA|TRBV9|TRBJ1-1|14
TGTGCCAGCAGCGTAGGGCCCCTGGACACTGAAGCTTTCTTT
CASSVGPLDTEAFF
>NA|NA|TRBV2|TRBJ2-7|14
TGTGCCAGCAGTCGAATGGGGGGTTTCGACGAGCAGTACTTC
CASSRMGGFDEQYF
>few|TRBD1|TRBV5-1|TRBJ2-1|16
TGCGCCAGCCGTGATCAAACAGGGGACCCCTACAATGAGCAGTTCTTC
CASRDQTGDPYNEQFF
>NA|TRBD1|TRBV2|TRBJ2-1|16
TGTGCCAGCAGTGAAGGGTTCGGGACAGGGTTCAATGAGCAGTTCTTC
CASSEGFGTGFNEQFF
>NA|NA|TRBV4-2|TRBJ1-1|14
TGTGCCAGCTCTTCACAGGGATGGAGCACTGAAGCTTTCTTT
CASSSQGWSTEAFF
>NA|TRBD2|TRBV2|TRBJ2-2|16
TGTGCCAGCAGCCAACTAGCGGGAACGAACACCGGGGAGCTGTTTTTT
CASSQLAGTNTGELFF
>NA|NA|TRBV6-5|TRBJ2-2|14
TGTGCCAGCACTCACCGATGGGGGGGGCGGGAGCTGTTTTTT
CASTHRWGGRELFF
>NA|TRBD2|TRBV10-3|TRBJ2-1|17
TGTGCCACCCAGCGGGGGGCCGGTATACTTTTCACCGATGAGCAGTTCTTC
CATQRGAGILFTDEQFF
>NA|NA|TRBV2|TRBJ2-7|12
TGTGCCAGCCGGATTGGACGCTACGAGCAGTACTTC
CASRIGRYEQYF
>NA|NA|TRBV5-1|TRBJ1-1|14
TGCGCCAGCAGCTCCGGGACGGGAGGGACTGAAGCTTTCTTT
CASSSGTGGTEAFF
>NA|TRBD2|TRBV18|TRBJ2-1|15
TGTGCCAGCTCACTGAGGACTAGCGGCTCCAATGAGCAGTTCTTC
CASSLRTSGSNEQFF
>NA|NA|TRBV2|TRBJ2-7|13
TGTGCCAGCAGTGAAGCGTCCGGGACCCGCAGTTACTTC
CASSEASGTRSYF
>NA|NA|TRBV12-3/TRBV12-4|TRBJ1-2|13
TGTGCCAGCAGCTCCGGGACCCCATATGGCTACACCTTC
CASSSGTPYGYTF
>NA|NA|TRBV20-1|TRBJ2-3|14
TGCAGTGCTGGTGGAAGCGATTCCACAGATACGCAGTATTTT
CSAGGSDSTDTQYF
>NA|NA|TRBV2|TRBJ2-7|14
TGTGCCACCCGGACGTACTTGAGCTCCTACGAGCAGTACTTC
CATRTYLSSYEQYF
>NA|TRBD2|TRBV3-1/TRBV3-2|TRBJ2-3|15
TGTGCCAGCAGCCTACCCGGGGGGGGAACAGATACGCAGTATTTT
CASSLPGGGTDTQYF
>NA|TRBD1|TRBV19|TRBJ2-3|14
TGTGCCAGTAGTATTGGGCAGGGGGCAGATACGCAGTATTTT
CASSIGQGADTQYF
>NA|TRBD2|TRBV5-1|TRBJ2-3|18
TGCGCCAGCAGCTTCCTAGCGGGGGGCACCGGCGCATCCGATACGCAGTATTTT
CASSFLAGGTGASDTQYF
>NA|NA|TRBV19|TRBJ1-2|13
TGTGCCAGTAGTATCTTCAGTAACTATGGCTACACCTTC
CASSIFSNYGYTF
>NA|TRBD1|TRBV18|TRBJ2-5|19
TGTGCCAGCTCACCACCTCTGAGTAAAATCAGCGGACAGGGGGAGACCCAGTACTTC
CASSPPLSKISGQGETQYF
>NA|NA|TRBV3-1/TRBV3-2|TRBJ2-7|16
TGTGCCAGCAGCCAAGTAGGTGGTAGCGGCACCTACGAGCAGTACTTC
CASSQVGGSGTYEQYF
>NA|TRBD2|TRBV28|TRBJ2-1|15
TGTGCCAGCAGCTTCCCCGGGACTAGAAAAAATGAGCAGTTCTTC
CASSFPGTRKNEQFF
>NA|NA|TRBV2|TRBJ2-7|13
TGTGCCAGCAGTGGGGTAGGATTCGGCGAGCAGTACTTC
CASSGVGFGEQYF
>few|NA|TRBV7-9|TRBJ1-5|16
TGTGCCAGCAGCTTACCCTACCTCGGGGGCACTCAGCCCCAGCATTTT
CASSLPYLGGTQPQHF
>NA|NA|TRBV5-1|TRBJ1-1|14
TGCGCCAGCAGCGGCAACGGGGCCGCCACTGAAGCTTTCTTT
CASSGNGAATEAFF
>NA|NA|TRBV21-1|TRBJ2-7|11
TGTGCCTTGTCCTGGACGGGGGAGCAGTACTTC
CALSWTGEQYF
>NA|NA|TRBV10-3|TRBJ2-7|12
TGTGCCATCAGTGTACTAGGCGACGAGCAGTACTTC
CAISVLGDEQYF
>NA|NA|TRBV4-3|TRBJ2-1|16
TGCGCCAGCAGCCAAGACCGCGGGACCTCTTACAATGAGCAGTTCTTC
CASSQDRGTSYNEQFF
>NA|NA|TRBV30|TRBJ1-1|13
TGTGCCTGGAGGGACGGACTGAACACTGAAGCTTTCTTT
CAWRDGLNTEAFF
>NA|NA|TRBV28|TRBJ2-3|13
TGTGCCAGCAGTGGTAGTAGCACAGATACGCAGTATTTT
CASSGSSTDTQYF
>NA|NA|TRBV28|TRBJ2-3|16
TGTGCCAGCAGTTTATTAGGGTTTGTTGGCACAGATACGCAGTATTTT
CASSLLGFVGTDTQYF
>once|NA|TRBV19|TRBJ1-5|14
TGTGCCAGTAGTCACACGGACAGCAATCAGCCCCAGCATTTT
CASSHTDSNQPQHF
>NA|NA|TRBV6-2/TRBV6-3|TRBJ1-5|17
TGTGCCAGCAGTTACCCGTCTTCGGGTGCCCTCAATCAGCCCCAGCATTTT
CASSYPSSGALNQPQHF
>NA|NA|TRBV21-1|TRBJ2-7|14
TGTGCCAGGGGGGCCGACAGGGGATTCTACGAGCAGTACTTC
CARGADRGFYEQYF
>NA|NA|TRBV5-6|TRBJ1-2|14
TGTGCCAGCAGCTTGGGTCAGGTTCTTTATGGCTACACCTTC
CASSLGQVLYGYTF
>NA|NA|TRBV30|TRBJ2-7|12
TGTGCCGGGGGGACTTTTTCCTACGAGCAGTACTTC
CAGGTFSYEQYF
>NA|NA|TRBV4-3|TRBJ1-2|13
TGCGCCAGCAGCGGGAGGGAAAACTATGGCTACACCTTC
CASSGRENYGYTF
>once|NA|TRBV4-1|TRBJ1-1|15
TGCGCCAGCAGCCAAGTTAGAGGGCGGGGCACTGAAGCTTTCTTT
CASSQVRGRGTEAFF
>NA|NA|TRBV2|TRBJ1-5|14
TGTGCCAGCAGGGAAGGACAAAACAATCAGCCCCAGCATTTT
CASREGQNNQPQHF
>NA|NA|TRBV4-1|TRBJ1-4|13
TGCGCCAGCAGCCAATTTCTAAGGGAAAAACTGTTTTTT
CASSQFLREKLFF